This passage covers 28 T cell receptor beta chains from one sample sequenced in a study of CD8+ T cells in alopecia areata (dated 2018 in TCRdb). To prepare the library, the immunoSEQ multiplex PCR assay was applied. For TCR sequencing, RNA was extracted from every sample and reverse transcribed into cDNA to serve as template. TCRdb provides this immuneACCESS table in a form limited to in-frame rearrangements. Some clones are lacking; in checked studies, under half of them reflect an unresolved V gene, and why the rest are absent is not known. The sample contains roughly 120,000 clones, 56% of them found a single time. The ten top clones hold more than 3% of the sample. The time point label corresponds to: roughly 26 weeks on oral tofacitinib. Explained via the paper, the treatment or condition label denotes: oral pan-JAK inhibitor, 5-10 mg twice daily. The sequencing here drew on CD4+ T cells sorted from blood, taken at week 24, from a patient treated with tofacitinib. The receptors were sampled from a human donor with alopecia areata.

The CDR3 is CASSQDLPLATDTQYF. The CDR3, as DNA: TGTGCCAGCAGCCAAGACTTGCCCCTAGCGACAGATACGCAGTATTTT. J is TRBJ2-3 and V is TRBV4-2; maybe TRBD2 (6 bases). V dropped 0 bases and J dropped 3 bases, with 13 bases sitting between them. This CDR3 is 16 amino acids long. CDR1 and CDR2 from the germline V gene are LGHNA and YNFKEQ.

The gene calls are TRBV5-1 and TRBJ2-2; possible D gene TRBD2, 6 bases. In germline, CDR1 is SGHRS, CDR2 YFSETQ. The germline V and J ends were trimmed by 3 bases and 2 bases, with 8 bases remaining between them. The CDR3 has 14 amino acids. The CDR3 DNA sequence: TGCGCCAGCAGCTCGGGACTCAACACCGGGGAGCTGTTTTTT. It is translated as CASSSGLNTGELFF. The full variable domain, in which reference TRBV5-1 and TRBJ2-2 provide the parts outside the CDR3, is KAGVTQTPRYLIKTRGQQVTLSCSPISGHRSVSWYQQTPGQGLQFLFEYFSETQRNKGNFPGRFSGRQFSNSRSEMNVSTLELGDSALYLCASSSGLNTGELFFGEGSRLTVL.

V usage is TRBV11-2 and J usage is TRBJ2-2; TRBD2 aligns across 7 bases. CDR3 length: 14 amino acids. J lost 6 bases, V lost 5 bases, and 6 bases had no gene match. From germline, CDR1 is SGHAT and CDR2 FQNNGV. The CDR3 nucleotides read TGTGCCAGCAGCGTGAGCGGGGACCCCGGGGAGCTGTTTTTT. Its translation is CASSVSGDPGELFF.

This chain joins TRBV27 and TRBJ1-6, with D unclear. This CDR3 region has 14 residues. The V and J ends lost 3 bases and 3 bases respectively, with 6 bases between them. Germline V CDR1 and CDR2: MNHEY, SMNVEV (reference sequence). In nucleotides, the CDR3 is TGTGCCAGCAGTTTCCAGAACTATAATTCACCCCTCCACTTT. Its translation: CASSFQNYNSPLHF.

V and J are TRBV13 and TRBJ2-1; D is possibly TRBD2 (5 bases). Germline V CDR1 and CDR2: PRHDT, FYEKMQ (reference sequence). The CDR3 spans 14 residues. The ends were cut back, 6 bases at V and 5 bases at J, with 14 bases in the middle. This CDR3 reads CASSRTSYHNEQFF. The CDR3 region has the DNA TGTGCCAGCAGTAGGACTTCGTACCACAATGAGCAGTTCTTC.

This chain connects TRBV25-1 to TRBJ2-1; D is unclear. CDR3 size: 15 residues. V was cut by 2 bases and J by 5 bases, with 13 bases left in between. CDR1 is MGHDK and CDR2 is SYGVNS in the germline V gene. The CDR3 DNA reads TGTGCCAGCAGTGAAGTATTCGTGGGCAACAATGAGCAGTTCTTC. It translates to CASSEVFVGNNEQFF.

The rearrangement uses TRBV30 and TRBJ2-1; 7 bases are a match to TRBD2. The CDR3 length is 14 residues. The V gene end was trimmed by 3 bases and the J gene end by 7 bases; junction bases not matched to a gene: 9. Germline lookup yields CDR1 GTSNPN and CDR2 SVGIG (reference sequence). CDR3 nucleotide sequence: TGTGCCTGGAGCGAATCGTGGGGGGGAAATGAGCAGTTCTTC. It codes for CAWSESWGGNEQFF.

This clone was found a few times. This chain joins TRBV25-1 and TRBJ1-2, with D tentatively TRBD1 (5 bases). The CDR3 sequence is 17 residues long. CDR1 is MGHDK, CDR2 SYGVNS, per germline. Trimming took off 4 bases at V and 4 bases at J, with 22 bases between the two ends. As DNA, the CDR3 is TGTGCCAGCAGTGGCCCCCTCGGGGGAGGTGGTGCCTATGGCTACACCTTC. It specifies CASSGPLGGGGAYGYTF.

This clone was seen a few times. This chain links TRBV30 with TRBJ2-1; the D gene is possibly TRBD1 (6 bases). V dropped 2 bases and J dropped 11 bases, with 10 bases sitting between them. This CDR3 spans 11 amino acids. Germline V lookup: CDR1 GTSNPN, CDR2 SVGIG (reference sequence). The CDR3 region has the DNA TGTGCCTGGAGTCTTGGGGGCAAGCAGTTCTTC. Its protein product is CAWSLGGKQFF.

The V and J genes are TRBV19 and TRBJ1-5; 9 bases are shared with TRBD1. The J segment lost 5 bases and the V segment lost 6 bases, leaving 5 bases of the junction unmatched. This CDR3 has 14 amino acids. Germline assignment: CDR1 LNHDA and CDR2 SQIVND (reference sequence). CDR3 loop: CASSRTGVDQPQHF. The CDR3 DNA reads TGTGCCAGTAGCAGGACAGGGGTCGATCAGCCCCAGCATTTT.

V gene TRBV2 combines with J gene TRBJ1-2, with a weak D call TRBD1 (5 bases). CDR3 length: 13 residues. The V end was cut by 6 bases, the J end by 3 bases, with 11 bases between. Germline values: CDR1 SNHLY, CDR2 FYNNEI. The CDR3 bases are TGTGCCAGCAGGCTAGGGACGGACTATGGCTACACCTTC. Translating it yields CASRLGTDYGYTF.

The rearrangement joins TRBV5-4 to TRBJ1-2, with 9 bases identical to TRBD1. This CDR3 is 15 amino acids long. Looked up from germline, CDR1 is SGHNT and CDR2 is YYREEE (reference sequence). V lost 4 bases and J lost 8; bases outside the gene matches: 12. Written as DNA, the CDR3 is TGTGCCAGCAGCCAAGAGGGGACAGGGAGTTGGGGCTACACCTTC. Amino acids: CASSQEGTGSWGYTF.

This clone was observed a few times. The chain links TRBV30 to TRBJ2-3, with D unresolved. The CDR3 contains 13 residues. V lost 0 bases, J lost 2 bases, and 6 bases lay in between. Germline values: CDR1 GTSNPN, CDR2 SVGIG (reference sequence). CDR3 nucleotides: TGTGCCTGGAGTGTACGGGTCACAGATACGCAGTATTTT. Translated: CAWSVRVTDTQYF.

The DNA of the CDR3 is TGCGCCAGCAGGACTAGCGGGTCATCAGATACGCAGTATTTT. This codes for CASRTSGSSDTQYF. V usage is TRBV5-1 and J usage is TRBJ2-3; 10 bases match TRBD2. CDR1 SGHRS and CDR2 YFSETQ come from the germline V gene. This CDR3 has 14 amino acids. J gave up 4 bases and V 5 bases, and 4 bases lay outside the gene matches. Full variable domain (remainder filled in from reference TRBV5-1 and TRBJ2-3): KAGVTQTPRYLIKTRGQQVTLSCSPISGHRSVSWYQQTPGQGLQFLFEYFSETQRNKGNFPGRFSGRQFSNSRSEMNVSTLELGDSALYLCASRTSGSSDTQYFGPGTRLTVL.

This clone appeared a single time. The rearrangement uses TRBV2 and TRBJ2-1; TRBD2 aligns across 12 bases. The CDR3 spans 20 residues. Germline CDR1 reads SNHLY; CDR2 reads FYNNEI. V was clipped by 5 bases and J by 0 bases; unmatched bases: 14. The chain's CDR3 is CASSFSLWTSGVSSYNEQFF. In DNA, the CDR3 is TGTGCCAGCAGTTTTTCCCTATGGACTAGCGGGGTTAGCTCCTACAATGAGCAGTTCTTC.

This clone occurred a few times. The chain uses TRBV5-1 and TRBJ1-4; TRBD1 aligns across 9 bases. V trimming: 5 bases; J trimming: 8 bases; junction bases outside the gene matches: 7. This CDR3 has 14 amino acids. Germline V lookup: CDR1 SGHRS, CDR2 YFSETQ. CDR3 sequence: CASRIGQGSEKLFF. The DNA for the CDR3 is TGCGCCAGCAGGATTGGACAGGGGTCAGAAAAACTGTTTTTT.

This clone showed up just a few times. The J gene is TRBJ1-2, the V gene TRBV29-1; 7 bases agree with TRBD1. The CDR3 is 13 residues long. CDR1 is SQVTM, CDR2 ANQGSEA, per germline. The trim removed 5 bases at V and 6 bases at J, leaving 9 bases unmatched. CDR3 sequence reads: CSVITTGANGYTF. The CDR3 DNA reads TGCAGCGTTATAACAACAGGGGCTAATGGCTACACCTTC.

CDR3 nucleotides: TGTGCCAGCACCGACAGGGGAGCCTGGAGCTACACCTTC. This encodes CASTDRGAWSYTF. V and J are TRBV2 and TRBJ1-2, with TRBD1 matching over 8 bases. The CDR3 consists of 13 residues. The germline CDR1 and CDR2 sequences are SNHLY and FYNNEI. V dropped 7 bases and J dropped 9; count of bases not matched to a gene: 10.

The chain recombines TRBV6-5 with TRBJ1-2, with TRBD1 as a possible D gene (5 bases). CDR1 MNHEY and CDR2 SVGAGI come from the germline V gene. The V end was cut by 2 bases, the J end by 0 bases, with 7 bases between. The length of the CDR3 is 14 residues. This CDR3 reads CASSYGGANYGYTF. The CDR3 DNA reads as TGTGCCAGCAGTTACGGGGGAGCTAACTATGGCTACACCTTC.

The chain joins TRBV21-1 to TRBJ1-6; the table's D call of TRBD1 was not tested on the DNA. TRBV21-1 is a known pseudogene. The length of the CDR3 is 13 residues. The CDR3 nucleotides are TGTGCCAGCAGCAAAGCCCATGATTCACCCCTCCACTTT. Protein product: CASSKAHDSPLHF.

This clone has more than one count but fewer than ten. The CDR3 DNA is TGCGCCAGCAGCAACGGACAGGGCAGCACAGATACGCAGTATTTT. Protein product: CASSNGQGSTDTQYF. This chain links TRBV5-1 with TRBJ2-3; 8 bases fit TRBD1. This CDR3 has 15 residues. V dropped 4 bases and J dropped 0; count of bases not matched to a gene: 4. From germline, CDR1 is SGHRS and CDR2 YFSETQ.

This chain links TRBV19 with TRBJ2-3, with a weak D call TRBD1 (5 bases). The V end lost 5 bases, the J end lost 2 bases, and 11 bases lay between the germline ends. This CDR3 is 14 amino acids long. CDR1 and CDR2 (germline): LNHDA, SQIVND (reference sequence). CDR3 in DNA: TGTGCCAGTAGTCCAGGGCCCAACACAGATACGCAGTATTTT. Its translation is CASSPGPNTDTQYF.

This chain joins TRBV5-6 and TRBJ2-4; D is unclear. Germline assignment: CDR1 SGHDT and CDR2 YYEEEE. Trimming cost V 2 bases and J 0 bases, with 9 bases left between them. The CDR3 runs to 15 residues. The CDR3 protein is CASSFRALAKNIQYF. The CDR3 DNA is TGTGCCAGCAGCTTTCGGGCTTTAGCCAAAAACATTCAGTACTTC.

This clone has more than one count but fewer than ten. V usage is TRBV7-2 and J usage is TRBJ1-5; D not certain. Per the germline V gene, CDR1 is SGHTA and CDR2 is FQGNSA. Trimming stripped 7 bases from V and 6 bases from J, with 13 bases between. The CDR3 extends over 13 amino acids. DNA for the CDR3: TGTGCCAGCACCATCAGCCCCGGTCAGCCCCAGCATTTT. Translation gives CASTISPGQPQHF.

The chain uses TRBV29-1 and TRBJ1-2; the D is unclear. CDR1 SQVTM and CDR2 ANQGSEA come from the germline V gene. Trimming shortened V by 3 bases and J by 3 bases, and 11 bases separated the two germline ends. This CDR3 spans 13 amino acids. For the CDR3, the DNA is TGCAGCGTTGATAGGGCTGGGGACTATGGCTACACCTTC. This encodes CSVDRAGDYGYTF.

This clone showed up just a few times. The J gene is TRBJ2-6, the V gene TRBV5-6; tentatively, D is TRBD2 (5 bases). Trimming shortened V by 4 bases and J by 2 bases, and 16 bases separated the two germline ends. Germline V gives CDR1 SGHDT, CDR2 YYEEEE. The CDR3 sequence is 17 residues long. In nucleotides, the CDR3 is TGTGCCAGCAGCGGTACCGGGCTCGGGACTGGGGCCAACGTCCTGACTTTC. Amino acids: CASSGTGLGTGANVLTF.

The table lists this clone with a few counts. This rearrangement joins TRBV5-1 to TRBJ1-2; maybe TRBD1 (5 bases). Trimming cost V 3 bases and J 4 bases, with 10 bases left between them. The germline CDR1 and CDR2 sequences are SGHRS and YFSETQ. CDR3 size: 13 residues. The CDR3 is CASSSTGSYGYTF. Written as DNA, the CDR3 is TGCGCCAGCAGCTCAACAGGCTCCTATGGCTACACCTTC.

This clone showed up just once. The rearrangement links TRBV5-1 to TRBJ1-1, with TRBD1 matching 8 bases. CDR1 is SGHRS, CDR2 YFSETQ, per germline. Losses at the gene ends were 3 bases for V and 4 bases for J; bases not matched to a gene: 5. The CDR3 sequence is 14 residues long. The CDR3 coding sequence is TGCGCCAGCAGCTCTACAGGGGGTGTCACTGAAGCTTTCTTT. Translating it yields CASSSTGGVTEAFF.